This T cell receptor beta chain comes out of a study of blood T cell repertoires in COVID-19. This CDR3 has 19 residues. V gave up 1 base and J gave up 4 bases; unmatched junction bases: 13. From germline, CDR1 is SGHVS and CDR2 FNYEAQ. Generated by immunoSEQ multiplex PCR, the TCRdb table keeps only in-frame clones and is missing some. The sample holds 150,000 to 200,000 clones, around 83% seen once. V is TRBV7-6 and J is TRBJ2-1; 10 positions agree with TRBD2. Sequencing was done on a sample of peripheral blood. The receptor was derived from a man in his late teens or twenties with acute or convalescent COVID-19. Written as DNA, the CDR3 is TGTGCCAGCAGCTTAGTTCCTAGCGGGGGCCTGAGTGCTTACAATGAGCAGTTCTTC. Translation gives CASSLVPSGGLSAYNEQFF.